The 2 T cell receptor beta chains given below trace back to one sample, sequenced in a study of blood T cell repertoires in COVID-19. Here immunoSEQ multiplex PCR was the method, and the copy in TCRdb shows in-frame clones only, minus some. The table includes 90,000 to 150,000 clones, 60% to 85% detected once. The specimen was peripheral blood. The source is a man between 65 and 79 years old with acute or convalescent COVID-19.

This clone appeared once. The chain has TRBV5-6 and TRBJ2-5; 10 bases match TRBD2. J gave up 2 bases and V 4 bases, and 5 bases lay outside the gene matches. The CDR3 spans 15 residues. CDR1 and CDR2 (germline): SGHDT, YYEEEE. CDR3 nucleotide sequence: TGTGCCAGCAGCCGGGGACTAGCGCTACAAGAGACCCAGTACTTC. Translated, it gives CASSRGLALQETQYF.

This clone was counted a few times. The rearrangement links TRBV9 to TRBJ1-4, with a possible D match to TRBD1 (5 bases). Germline-derived CDR1 and CDR2 are SGDLS and YYNGEE. This CDR3 is 16 amino acids long. V shed 3 bases and J shed 5 bases, with 17 bases lying between them. The CDR3 sequence is CASSATTGDLNEKLFF. The DNA for the CDR3 is TGTGCCAGCAGCGCAACGACCGGGGACTTGAATGAAAAACTGTTTTTT. The full variable domain, completed using reference TRBV9 and TRBJ1-4, is DSGVTQTPKHLITATGQRVTLRCSPRSGDLSVYWYQQSLDQGLQFLIQYYNGEERAKGNILERFSAQQFPDLHSELNLSSLELGDSALYFCASSATTGDLNEKLFFGSGTQLSVL.